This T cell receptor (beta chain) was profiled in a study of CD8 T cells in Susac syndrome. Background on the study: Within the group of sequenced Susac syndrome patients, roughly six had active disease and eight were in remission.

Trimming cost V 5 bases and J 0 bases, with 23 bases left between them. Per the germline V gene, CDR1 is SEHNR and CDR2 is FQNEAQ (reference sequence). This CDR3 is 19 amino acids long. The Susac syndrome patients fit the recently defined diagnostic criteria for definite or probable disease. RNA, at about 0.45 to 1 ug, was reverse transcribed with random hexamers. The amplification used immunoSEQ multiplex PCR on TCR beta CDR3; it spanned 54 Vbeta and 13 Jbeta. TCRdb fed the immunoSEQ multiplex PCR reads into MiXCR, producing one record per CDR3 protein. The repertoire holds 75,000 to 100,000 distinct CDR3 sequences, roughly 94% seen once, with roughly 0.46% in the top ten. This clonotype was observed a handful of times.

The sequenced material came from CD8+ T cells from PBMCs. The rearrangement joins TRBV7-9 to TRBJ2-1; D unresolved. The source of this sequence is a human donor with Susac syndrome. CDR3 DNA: TGTGCCAGCAGCCCCATCCCCGGAAAGGGTCCCCCCTCCTACAATGAGCAGTTCTTC. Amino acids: CASSPIPGKGPPSYNEQFF.